The source of this T cell receptor (beta chain) is a study of blood T cell repertoires in COVID-19. Study overall: Spain, Italy and the United States supplied samples that represented acute and convalescent COVID-19.

This table comes from immunoSEQ multiplex PCR, and its TCRdb copy is limited to in-frame clones, with some not included. The sample has about 150,000 clones, 84% seen once. This CDR3 region has 19 residues. With V trimmed by 3 bases and J by 5 bases, 15 bases remained unmatched. CDR1 is LNHNV and CDR2 is YYDKDF in the germline V gene (reference sequence). Sequenced: peripheral blood. This TCR was sampled from a woman of 80 years or more with COVID-19, enrolled during active disease. The rearrangement uses TRBV15 and TRBJ2-1, with 11 bases fitting TRBD2. CDR3 protein: CATSSFLAGGPGRNNEQFF. The CDR3 DNA is TGTGCCACCAGCAGTTTCCTAGCGGGGGGCCCCGGACGAAACAATGAGCAGTTCTTC.